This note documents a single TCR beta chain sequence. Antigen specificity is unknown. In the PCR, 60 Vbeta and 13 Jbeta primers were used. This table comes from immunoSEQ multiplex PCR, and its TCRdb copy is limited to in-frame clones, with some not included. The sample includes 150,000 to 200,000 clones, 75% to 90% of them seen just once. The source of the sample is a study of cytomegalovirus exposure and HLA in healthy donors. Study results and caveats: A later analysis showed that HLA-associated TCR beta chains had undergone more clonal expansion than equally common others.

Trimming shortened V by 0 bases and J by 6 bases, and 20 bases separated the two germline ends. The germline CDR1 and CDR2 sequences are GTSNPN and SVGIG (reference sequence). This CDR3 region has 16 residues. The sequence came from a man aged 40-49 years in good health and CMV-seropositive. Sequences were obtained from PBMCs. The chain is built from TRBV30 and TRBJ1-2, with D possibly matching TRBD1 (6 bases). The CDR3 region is CAWSVVDRFNGDGYTF. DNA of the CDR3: TGTGCCTGGAGTGTCGTCGACAGGTTTAATGGAGATGGCTACACCTTC.